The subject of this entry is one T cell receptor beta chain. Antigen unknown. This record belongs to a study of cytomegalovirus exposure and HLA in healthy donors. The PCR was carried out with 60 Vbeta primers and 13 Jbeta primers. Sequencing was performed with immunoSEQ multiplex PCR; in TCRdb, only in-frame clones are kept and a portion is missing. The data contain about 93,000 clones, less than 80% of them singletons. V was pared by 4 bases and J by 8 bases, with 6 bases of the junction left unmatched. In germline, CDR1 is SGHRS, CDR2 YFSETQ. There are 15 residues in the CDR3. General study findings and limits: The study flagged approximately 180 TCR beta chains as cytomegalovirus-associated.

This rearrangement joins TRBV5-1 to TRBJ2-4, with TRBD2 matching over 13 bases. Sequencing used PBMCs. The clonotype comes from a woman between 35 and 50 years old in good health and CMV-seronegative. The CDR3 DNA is TGCGCCAGCAGCCTCCGTGGACTAGCGGGGGACATTCAGTACTTC. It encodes CASSLRGLAGDIQYF. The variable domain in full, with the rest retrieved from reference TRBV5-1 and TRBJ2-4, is KAGVTQTPRYLIKTRGQQVTLSCSPISGHRSVSWYQQTPGQGLQFLFEYFSETQRNKGNFPGRFSGRQFSNSRSEMNVSTLELGDSALYLCASSLRGLAGDIQYFGAGTRLSVL.